The 2 T cell receptor beta chains reported below all come from one sample, sequenced in a study of control samples from healthy donors and cancer patients. Sequencing was performed with immunoSEQ multiplex PCR; in TCRdb, only in-frame clones are kept and a portion is missing. Of tens of thousands of clones in the sample, nearly 90% were seen once. The sequenced sample was PBMCs. These receptor sequences come from a man aged 55 to 69 with colorectal cancer.

This clone was seen a few times. The chain recombines TRBV11-2 with TRBJ1-2; 7 bases match TRBD1. V lost 2 bases and J lost 5; bases outside the gene matches: 14. CDR1 and CDR2 from the germline V gene are SGHAT and FQNNGV. The CDR3 totals 17 residues. The CDR3 nucleotides read TGTGCCAGCAGCTTAAGAGCTCCTCGTGCAGGGGGTTATGGCTACACCTTC. Its translation is CASSLRAPRAGGYGYTF.

This chain connects TRBV7-3 to TRBJ2-7; D not certain. The CDR3 runs to 13 residues. Trimming pared 2 bases from V and 3 bases from J, leaving 8 bases between. Germline CDR1 SGHTA, CDR2 FQGTGA. The CDR3 here is CASSLSVGYEQYF. Here the CDR3 DNA reads TGTGCCAGCAGCTTATCCGTAGGCTACGAGCAGTACTTC.